This T cell receptor (beta chain) was found in a study of blood T cell repertoires in COVID-19 (dated by TCRdb to 2018 to 2021). Regarding the complete study: Samples covering the acute and convalescent phases of COVID-19 were provided by collaborators in the United States, Italy and Spain. The prospective study material was composed of cDNA or gDNA derived from T cells, B-cell-depleted T cells, or PBMCs. Deeply sampled blood TCRbeta repertoires from subjects exposed to, actively infected with, or recovered from COVID-19 were included in the dataset. The repertoires were released in a freely available public database meant as a resource for research on the immune response to SARS-CoV-2. The samples were drawn from two sources: the first 160 participants of the ongoing ImmuneRACE study, and approximately 1,300 subjects contributed by 6 global collaborators. A de-identified subject ID, COVID-19 status, age in years and sex were almost always included in the sample metadata. Where available, HLA class I and class II types were taken from metadata supplied by the sample provider and were not determined by assay-based typing. Overall results and qualifications from the work: The amount of clinical and demographic metadata varied by source and participant and was provided uncurated.

CDR1 and CDR2 are drawn from the germline V gene (reference sequence): LGHDT, YNNKEL. From its cysteine to its phenylalanine, the CDR3 spans 14 amino acids. The read is trimmed to its CDR3 DNA, 42 bases read in frame from base 1. V gives up 1 base and J gives up 2 bases, and the segment between their germline ends measures 6 bases. About this clone itself: No antigen is known for it. No much larger clonotype is one base removed from it; base qualities were not supplied.

TCRbeta CDR3 regions were amplified from genomic DNA by means of the immunoSEQ Assay, a bias-controlled multiplex PCR. The paper's data handling went like this. Nucleated cell counts per sample were estimated from amplification of reference gene primers within the assay. Sequence reads were collapsed and filtered to measure the absolute abundance of every unique TCRbeta CDR3 rearrangement. For each sample, productive Simpson clonality was calculated by taking the square root of Simpson's diversity index across productive rearrangements. Entries here come from immuneACCESS through TCRdb and include only in-frame sequences with V and J called. Some clones fail to appear in such tables; in the studies checked, an unresolved V gene covers under half of the shortfall, and the cause of the remainder is unknown. V and J calls and clone size are those listed in that table; D and trimming were worked out from the DNA. The sample table shows around 58,000 clones, and approximately 80% are seen once. Less than 4.5% of the sample goes to the ten largest clones.

Enrolling through a virtual design, the prospective study's participants ranged in age from roughly 18 to 95 years and lived across some 23 United States geographic areas. In the prospective study, participants were assigned to cohorts based on the clinical history participants reported in a screening survey and a study questionnaire. In the prospective study, whole blood, serum and a nasopharyngeal or oropharyngeal swab were collected from each participant by mobile phlebotomists. Participants in the prospective study had the option to provide additional blood draws and questionnaires over a roughly two-month period. Before DNA extraction, blood samples from the prospective study were shipped at room temperature or frozen.

Recombination joined TRBV3-1 (or the pseudogene TRBV3-2) with TRBJ1-5, with no D gene named confidently. The receptor's source is a woman aged 40-49 years with acute COVID-19. The sample consisted of PBMCs or T cells enriched from blood (not recorded which). The DNA sequence is TGTGCCAGCAGCCAAGTGAGGGGCAATCAGCCCCAGCATTTT. It translates to CASSQVRGNQPQHF.